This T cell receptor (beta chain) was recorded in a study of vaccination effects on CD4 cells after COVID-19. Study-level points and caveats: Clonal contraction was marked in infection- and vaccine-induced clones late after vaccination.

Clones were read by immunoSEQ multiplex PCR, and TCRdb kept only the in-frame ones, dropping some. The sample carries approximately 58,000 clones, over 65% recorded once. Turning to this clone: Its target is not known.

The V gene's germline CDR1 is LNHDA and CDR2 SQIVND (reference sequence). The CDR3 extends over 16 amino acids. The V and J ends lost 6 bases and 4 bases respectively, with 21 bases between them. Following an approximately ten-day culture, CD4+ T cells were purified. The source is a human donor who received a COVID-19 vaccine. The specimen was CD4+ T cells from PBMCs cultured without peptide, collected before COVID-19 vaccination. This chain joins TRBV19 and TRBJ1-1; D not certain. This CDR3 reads CASRGGDTLRITEAFF. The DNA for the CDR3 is TGTGCCAGTAGAGGCGGTGACACCCTCCGGATCACTGAAGCTTTCTTT. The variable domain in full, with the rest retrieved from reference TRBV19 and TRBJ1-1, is DGGITQSPKYLFRKEGQNVTLSCEQNLNHDAMYWYRQDPGQGLRLIYYSQIVNDFQKGDIAEGYSVSREKKESFPLTVTSAQKNPTAFYLCASRGGDTLRITEAFFGQGTRLTVV.